Below, 26 T cell receptor beta chains from the same sample are listed, as sequenced in a study of siplizumab effects on memory and regulatory T cells. The protocol was immunoSEQ multiplex PCR, while the TCRdb copy is restricted to in-frame clones and leaves out a portion. Altogether 65,000 to 70,000 clones are present, approximately 88% being singletons, with the ten largest covering around 1.8%. Material for sequencing was Tregs sorted from blood. The receptors shown here come from a human donor in good health.

This chain connects TRBV5-5 to TRBJ2-1; D is perhaps TRBD1 (6 bases). Trimming took 1 base from V and 9 from J, leaving 11 bases between them. The CDR3 totals 13 residues. The germline CDR1 and CDR2 sequences are SGHKS and YYEKEE (reference sequence). This chain's CDR3 is CASSLRGTLEQFF. CDR3 DNA: TGTGCCAGCAGCTTGAGGGGGACACTTGAGCAGTTCTTC.

The V call is TRBV7-6, the J call TRBJ2-7; D might be TRBD2 (5 bases). CDR3 length: 17 amino acids. Trimming removed 5 bases at V and 3 bases at J, with 23 bases between. From germline, CDR1 is SGHVS and CDR2 FNYEAQ. For the CDR3, the DNA is TGTGCCAGCAGCCCATATGGCGAGGGCCCAATCCTCTACGAGCAGTACTTC. Encoded protein: CASSPYGEGPILYEQYF.

The sample holds a few counts of this clone. The chain recombines TRBV15 with TRBJ1-1; TRBD1 matches at 8 bases. The CDR3 is made up of 14 amino acids. The germline CDR1 and CDR2 sequences are LNHNV and YYDKDF (reference sequence). With 2 bases clipped from V and 6 bases from J, the junction kept 5 bases outside the gene matches. The CDR3, as DNA: TGTGCCACCAGCAGACGGGACAGGCAGGCTGAAGCTTTCTTT. It translates to CATSRRDRQAEAFF.

This chain connects TRBV10-2 to TRBJ2-7; weak D call: TRBD2 (6 bases). With 8 bases removed from V and 6 bases from J, the gap between germline ends came to 11 bases. Germline values: CDR1 WSHSY, CDR2 SAAADI. This CDR3 region has 11 residues. The CDR3 DNA follows: TGCGCCAGCTTCGAGGGAGGCGAGCAGTACTTC. This encodes CASFEGGEQYF.

The rearrangement joins TRBV20-1 to TRBJ1-5; TRBD1 might be the D (6 bases). The CDR3 covers 11 residues. Trimming took 6 bases from V and 9 from J, leaving 12 bases between them. Germline V gives CDR1 DFQATT, CDR2 SNEGSKA (reference sequence). The CDR3 protein is CSAGGGRPQHF. The DNA of the CDR3 is TGCAGTGCAGGAGGGGGTAGGCCCCAGCATTTT.

V and J are TRBV19 and TRBJ2-7; 11 bases fit TRBD2. The trim removed 5 bases at V and 5 bases at J, leaving 8 bases unmatched. CDR3 length: 15 residues. The germline V gene encodes CDR1 LNHDA and CDR2 SQIVND (reference sequence). CDR3 nucleotides: TGTGCCAGTAGTTTCCAACTAGCGGGAGTACACGAGCAGTACTTC. Translated: CASSFQLAGVHEQYF.

The chain combines TRBV2 with TRBJ2-1; unclear D gene. Germline V gene data show CDR1 as SNHLY and CDR2 as FYNNEI. V dropped 7 bases and J dropped 6 bases, with 16 bases sitting between them. The CDR3 extends over 14 amino acids. CDR3 protein: CASTSDIYSNEQFF. The CDR3 DNA sequence: TGTGCCAGCACCAGCGATATTTACTCCAATGAGCAGTTCTTC.

The CDR3 nucleotides are TGTGCCAGCAGTGCCCTTCTTTACTCAGCCTACACAGATACGCAGTATTTT. Residues: CASSALLYSAYTDTQYF. The genes are TRBV6-1 and TRBJ2-3; no clear D. The V end lost 4 bases, the J end lost 2 bases, and 19 bases lay between the germline ends. This CDR3 spans 17 amino acids. Germline CDR1 MNHNS, CDR2 SASEGT.

V and J are TRBV5-6 and TRBJ1-1, with 8 bases fitting TRBD1. This CDR3 contains 16 residues. Trimming took 4 bases from V and 4 from J; bases not matched to a gene: 12. Per the germline V gene, CDR1 is SGHDT and CDR2 is YYEEEE. CDR3 protein: CASSPLQGGHPTEAFF. The CDR3 DNA reads as TGTGCCAGCAGCCCGTTACAGGGGGGCCACCCCACTGAAGCTTTCTTT.

This sequence joins TRBV5-6 and TRBJ2-5, with 12 bases fitting TRBD1. This CDR3 comprises 15 residues. J gave up 5 bases and V 7 bases, and 9 bases lay outside the gene matches. The germline gives CDR1 SGHDT, CDR2 YYEEEE. CDR3 loop: CASDGGTGGRETQYF. The CDR3 bases are TGTGCCAGCGACGGCGGGACAGGGGGCCGGGAGACCCAGTACTTC.

The chain joins TRBV19 to TRBJ1-2; 9 bases fit TRBD1. This CDR3 has 14 amino acids. CDR1 and CDR2 from the germline V gene are LNHDA and SQIVND (reference sequence). V lost 1 base and J lost 7; bases outside the gene matches: 4. In nucleotides, the CDR3 is TGTGCCAGTAGTATAGCCACAGGGGGCAGTGGCTACACCTTC. Translation: CASSIATGGSGYTF.

This clone was seen once. Different DNA sequences within this sample yield the same CDR3. The V gene is TRBV5-1, the J gene TRBJ2-7, with 12 bases lining up with TRBD2. Germline assignment: CDR1 SGHRS and CDR2 YFSETQ. The CDR3 has 14 residues. Trimming removed 4 bases from V and 3 bases from J; junction bases left unmatched: 2. The CDR3 DNA reads as TGCGCCAGCAGCCCGGGACTAGCGGGCTACGAGCAGTACTTC. Translation gives CASSPGLAGYEQYF.

This clone was picked up a small number of times. V gene TRBV19 combines with J gene TRBJ2-7, with 8 nucleotides matching TRBD2. The germline CDR1 and CDR2 sequences are LNHDA and SQIVND (reference sequence). After removal of 3 bases from V and 6 bases from J, the junction contained 10 bases not matched to a gene. The CDR3 is 15 amino acids. The CDR3 is CASSIWGSGRGEQYF. CDR3 DNA sequence: TGTGCCAGTAGTATTTGGGGAAGCGGGAGAGGCGAGCAGTACTTC.

The chain joins TRBV7-3 to TRBJ2-3; TRBD1 is a possible D gene (6 bases). Germline CDR1 SGHTA, CDR2 FQGTGA. The CDR3 sequence is 15 residues long. V lost 4 bases and J lost 3, with 14 bases in between. Written as DNA, the CDR3 is TGTGCCAGCAGCTCATCGGTGAGGGGGACAGATACGCAGTATTTT. As protein: CASSSSVRGTDTQYF.

The gene calls are TRBV6-5 and TRBJ2-1; tentative D call: TRBD1 (6 bases). V lost 8 bases and J lost 4, with 15 bases in between. The CDR3 has 14 residues. The germline gives CDR1 MNHEY, CDR2 SVGAGI. The CDR3 region is CASARRGQYNEQFF. CDR3 nucleotide sequence: TGTGCCAGCGCGAGACGGGGACAATACAATGAGCAGTTCTTC.

The chain combines TRBV30 with TRBJ2-1; D may correspond to TRBD1 or TRBD2 (5 bases each). Between the trimmed V and J ends, which lost 6 bases and 0 bases, there was a span of 9 bases. This CDR3 spans 13 amino acids. Germline assignment: CDR1 GTSNPN and CDR2 SVGIG (reference sequence). The CDR3 sequence: CACGTVSYNEQFF. The CDR3 coding sequence is TGTGCCTGTGGGACCGTCTCCTACAATGAGCAGTTCTTC.

The chain uses TRBV5-1 and TRBJ2-2; no definite D call. The germline V and J ends were trimmed by 0 bases and 7 bases, with 4 bases remaining between them. Per germline, CDR1 SGHRS and CDR2 YFSETQ. The CDR3 has 12 residues. This CDR3 is CASSLVGGELFF. The CDR3, as DNA: TGCGCCAGCAGCTTGGTGGGCGGGGAGCTGTTTTTT. Complete variable domain (other parts from reference TRBV5-1 and TRBJ2-2): KAGVTQTPRYLIKTRGQQVTLSCSPISGHRSVSWYQQTPGQGLQFLFEYFSETQRNKGNFPGRFSGRQFSNSRSEMNVSTLELGDSALYLCASSLVGGELFFGEGSRLTVL.

The chain recombines TRBV14 with TRBJ2-1, with TRBD1 as a possible D gene (6 bases). This CDR3 has 16 residues. Trimming left V 4 bases short and J 4 bases short, with 17 bases between. Germline CDR1 and CDR2: SGHDN and FVKESK. As DNA, the CDR3 is TGTGCCAGCAGCCCTTGGGGCGGCAGGGGTTACAATGAGCAGTTCTTC. This gives the protein CASSPWGGRGYNEQFF.

This rearrangement joins TRBV30 to TRBJ1-5; no reliable D call. CDR3 length: 15 residues. V gave up 1 base and J gave up 1 base, with 11 bases separating them. The V gene's germline CDR1 is GTSNPN and CDR2 SVGIG (reference sequence). As DNA, the CDR3 is TGTGCCTGGAGTGCCCGTCTCCTAAGCAATCAGCCCCAGCATTTT. As protein: CAWSARLLSNQPQHF.

The chain carries TRBV10-3 and TRBJ2-7; 8 bases are a match to TRBD1. The germline V gene encodes CDR1 ENHRY and CDR2 SYGVKD. CDR3 length: 16 amino acids. Germline trimming cut 4 bases from V and 4 bases from J; bases unmatched to any gene: 12. The CDR3 nucleotides are TGTGCCATCAGTGGTACAGGGGGGATTGGGGGATACGAGCAGTACTTC. As protein: CAISGTGGIGGYEQYF.

With respect to this clone: Mismatch with germline at one junction end may stem from a read error. The rearrangement links TRBV18 to TRBJ2-7, with D uncertain. CDR1 and CDR2 from the germline V gene are KGHSH and LQKENI. The length of the CDR3 is 15 residues. The CDR3 DNA is TGTGCCAGCTCAGCACCGTACGGGTCTCACCACGAGCAGTACTTC. It specifies CASSAPYGSHHEQYF.

The CDR3 bases are TGTGCCAGCAGCCGGGAAGGCCTCGGGCAGTACTTC. Translation: CASSREGLGQYF. The chain uses TRBV7-2 and TRBJ2-7, with D perhaps matching TRBD2 (5 bases). The germline CDR1 and CDR2 sequences are SGHTA and FQGNSA. The CDR3 sequence is 12 residues long. Trimming stripped 5 bases from V and 9 bases from J, with 14 bases between.

The chain recombines TRBV6-1 with TRBJ2-6, with unresolved D. The germline CDR1 and CDR2 sequences are MNHNS and SASEGT. The CDR3 runs to 14 residues. Trimming cost V 2 bases and J 2 bases, with 4 bases left between them. The CDR3 nucleotides read TGTGCCAGCAGTGAAAGGCCTGGGGCCAACGTCCTGACTTTC. Its protein is CASSERPGANVLTF.

The chain has TRBV19 and TRBJ2-2; unclear D gene. This CDR3 has 12 amino acids. Trimming shortened V by 6 bases and J by 3 bases, and 5 bases separated the two germline ends. The V gene's germline CDR1 is LNHDA and CDR2 SQIVND (reference sequence). The chain's CDR3 is CASRVDTGELFF. CDR3 sequence (DNA): TGTGCCAGTAGGGTTGACACCGGGGAGCTGTTTTTT.

The chain employs TRBV5-1 and TRBJ2-1; 9 bases map to TRBD1. The germline CDR1 and CDR2 sequences are SGHRS and YFSETQ. This CDR3 has 14 amino acids. J was trimmed by 5 bases and V by 7 bases; bases with no gene match: 7. The CDR3, as DNA: TGCGCCAGCGCAACCCGACAGGGGGACAATGAGCAGTTCTTC. It yields the protein CASATRQGDNEQFF.

J is TRBJ1-4 and V is TRBV19; 8 bases line up with TRBD1. Germline V lookup: CDR1 LNHDA, CDR2 SQIVND (reference sequence). The CDR3 totals 14 residues. Unmatched junction bases numbered 8, after V lost 7 bases and J lost 7 bases. CDR3 DNA: TGTGCCAGTATCCGGACAGGGCGATCTGAAAAACTGTTTTTT. It translates to CASIRTGRSEKLFF.